A selection of T cell receptor beta chains follows, all from one sample in a study of CD8 T cells in ankylosing spondylitis. Each CDR3 protein gets one entry after TCRdb re-called the 5' RACE reads with MiXCR. The repertoire holds 130,000 or so distinct CDR3 sequences, with around 10% as singletons. The sequenced material came from blood, either unsorted or a sorted T cell fraction (not recorded which). These receptors were collected from a female donor with ankylosing spondylitis or in good health (not recorded which). The CDR3 runs from the conserved cysteine through the conserved F or W. A D gene is named only where the DNA matches it firmly. Some rows mark clone size as missing; the rest say once, few, many or name a class of expanded clone.

>many|NA|TRBV5-1|16|TRBJ2-1
TGCGCCAGCAGCTTGGGCCAGCGGAGCTCCTACAATGAGCAGTTCTTC
CASSLGQRSSYNEQFF
>many|TRBD1|TRBV23-1|13|TRBJ1-2
TGCGCCAGAGGCCAGGGGGATAACTATGGCTACACCTTC
CARGQGDNYGYTF
>many|NA|TRBV2|14|TRBJ1-2
TGTGCCAGCAGTGAGGGACCGCTCCTCTATGGCTACACCTTC
CASSEGPLLYGYTF
>many|TRBD2|TRBV4-1|17|TRBJ2-1
TGCGCCAGCAGCCAAGCCGGGGCGGGAGGGCCTAAAGGTGAGCAGTTCTTC
CASSQAGAGGPKGEQFF
>many|NA|TRBV5-1|11|TRBJ2-1
TGCGCCAGCAGCTTTGGTCTTGAGCAGTTCTTC
CASSFGLEQFF
>NA|NA|TRBV30|11|TRBJ1-1
TGTGCCTGGAGAGGACGGTTTGAAGCTTTCTTT
CAWRGRFEAFF
>many|NA|TRBV9|15|TRBJ1-2
TGTGCCAGCAGCGTAGAAGAGGGTTCCGCGGGTGGCTACACCTTC
CASSVEEGSAGGYTF
>many|TRBD1|TRBV6-7|14|TRBJ2-5
TGTGCCAGCAGTCCGGACAGGGGCCAAGAGACCCAGTACTTC
CASSPDRGQETQYF
>many|TRBD2|TRBV5-5|15|TRBJ2-3
TGTGCCAGCAGCTTGGACGGGTCTAGCGGTTATACGCAGTATTTT
CASSLDGSSGYTQYF
>NA|NA|TRBV30|14|TRBJ2-5
TGTGCCTGGAGTGTACACAGGATCCAAGAGACCCAGTACTTC
CAWSVHRIQETQYF
>many|NA|TRBV28|13|TRBJ1-3
TGTGCCAGCAGTTTGGGGCCTGGAAACACCATATATTTT
CASSLGPGNTIYF
>many|TRBD1|TRBV12-3/TRBV12-4|14|TRBJ1-2
TGTGCCAGCAGGCCGGGACAGGAGAACTATGGCTACACCTTC
CASRPGQENYGYTF
>many|NA|TRBV28|13|TRBJ2-5
TGTGCCAGCAGTTTAGGGAACCTAGAGACCCAGTACTTC
CASSLGNLETQYF
>many|TRBD1|TRBV30|12|TRBJ2-1
TGTGCCTGGAGTTGGGGACAGGCCGAGCAGTTCTTC
CAWSWGQAEQFF
>NA|NA|TRBV7-2|15|TRBJ2-5
TGTGCCAGCAGCTTAGTGGCCGACCCCCAAGAGACCCAGTACTTC
CASSLVADPQETQYF
>many|TRBD2|TRBV5-1|17|TRBJ2-4
TGCGCCAGCAGCTTCTCCGCGACTAGCGGGACCAAAAACATTCAGTACTTC
CASSFSATSGTKNIQYF
>many|NA|TRBV7-3|15|TRBJ2-1
TGTGCCAGCAGCTTAGAGGAGGGGGCCTACAATGAGCAGTTCTTC
CASSLEEGAYNEQFF
>NA|TRBD1|TRBV19|14|TRBJ1-2
TGTGCCAGTAGTATAGATCACCAGACAGGGAGCTACACCTTC
CASSIDHQTGSYTF
>many|NA|TRBV7-2|14|TRBJ2-3
TGTGCCAGCAGCTTAGCGTCTAGGGGAGATACGCAGTATTTT
CASSLASRGDTQYF
>NA|TRBD1|TRBV27|14|TRBJ2-3
TGTGCCAGCAGTTTCCACCCGACAGGGGTTACGCAGTATTTT
CASSFHPTGVTQYF
>many|NA|TRBV2|13|TRBJ1-5
TGTGCCAGCAGCGAAGGGTACTATCAGCCCCAGCATTTT
CASSEGYYQPQHF
>many|TRBD1|TRBV20-1|14|TRBJ1-5
TGCAGTGCTAGTGAGACAGGGTCTTATCAGCCCCAGCATTTT
CSASETGSYQPQHF
>many|TRBD1|TRBV15|17|TRBJ1-1
TGTGCCACCAGCAGACTTTTACAGGGGCGCATGAACACTGAAGCTTTCTTT
CATSRLLQGRMNTEAFF
>many|NA|TRBV5-1|13|TRBJ2-3
TGCGCCAGCAGTGTCCGACAGGCAGATACGCAGTATTTT
CASSVRQADTQYF
>NA|NA|TRBV12-3/TRBV12-4|15|TRBJ2-1
TGTGCCAGCAGTTTGGACGGGGGACCCTACAATGAGCAGTTCTTC
CASSLDGGPYNEQFF
>many|NA|TRBV29-1|13|TRBJ1-4
TGCAGCGTTGGACGAACGGGAAATGAAAAACTGTTTTTT
CSVGRTGNEKLFF
>NA|NA|TRBV7-2|13|TRBJ2-5
TGTGCCAGCAGCTACGGTTTAGCGGAGACCCAGTACTTC
CASSYGLAETQYF
>many|NA|TRBV11-2|15|TRBJ1-1
TGTGCCAGCAGCTTACGTCTGAAGATGAACACTGAAGCTTTCTTT
CASSLRLKMNTEAFF
>many|NA|TRBV11-2|16|TRBJ2-2
TGTGCCAGCAGCCCCCAGGGCGTCGAGAACACCGGGGAGCTGTTTTTT
CASSPQGVENTGELFF